This TCR beta chain was obtained from a study of early T cells in non-severe SARS-CoV-2 infection. The wider study: It was bulk RNA from unsorted whole blood that was sequenced, and the chains were unpaired.

Regarding the study as a whole: Missing private and CD4 specificities, VDJdb matching favored anti-spike CD8 responses.

This clonotype was picked up many times. The antigen is not known. CDR1 is LNHDA, CDR2 SQIVND, per germline (reference sequence). V lost 7 bases to trimming and J lost 4 bases, with 16 bases between them. This CDR3 has 14 amino acids. Researchers tagged individual cDNA molecules with unique molecular identifiers. One entry per CDR3 protein results from TCRdb running MiXCR on the 5' RACE reads. The table records around 53,000 distinct CDR3 sequences, around 7.7% of them present only once. The sequencing input was whole blood. This clonotype was obtained from an adult who was a healthcare worker with PCR-confirmed SARS-CoV-2 infection or an uninfected control (not recorded which). This chain joins TRBV19 and TRBJ1-1, with D perhaps matching TRBD1 (5 bases). The CDR3 nucleotides are TGTGCCAGTACATCGAGGGGATGGTCCACTGAAGCTTTCTTT. Residues: CASTSRGWSTEAFF.